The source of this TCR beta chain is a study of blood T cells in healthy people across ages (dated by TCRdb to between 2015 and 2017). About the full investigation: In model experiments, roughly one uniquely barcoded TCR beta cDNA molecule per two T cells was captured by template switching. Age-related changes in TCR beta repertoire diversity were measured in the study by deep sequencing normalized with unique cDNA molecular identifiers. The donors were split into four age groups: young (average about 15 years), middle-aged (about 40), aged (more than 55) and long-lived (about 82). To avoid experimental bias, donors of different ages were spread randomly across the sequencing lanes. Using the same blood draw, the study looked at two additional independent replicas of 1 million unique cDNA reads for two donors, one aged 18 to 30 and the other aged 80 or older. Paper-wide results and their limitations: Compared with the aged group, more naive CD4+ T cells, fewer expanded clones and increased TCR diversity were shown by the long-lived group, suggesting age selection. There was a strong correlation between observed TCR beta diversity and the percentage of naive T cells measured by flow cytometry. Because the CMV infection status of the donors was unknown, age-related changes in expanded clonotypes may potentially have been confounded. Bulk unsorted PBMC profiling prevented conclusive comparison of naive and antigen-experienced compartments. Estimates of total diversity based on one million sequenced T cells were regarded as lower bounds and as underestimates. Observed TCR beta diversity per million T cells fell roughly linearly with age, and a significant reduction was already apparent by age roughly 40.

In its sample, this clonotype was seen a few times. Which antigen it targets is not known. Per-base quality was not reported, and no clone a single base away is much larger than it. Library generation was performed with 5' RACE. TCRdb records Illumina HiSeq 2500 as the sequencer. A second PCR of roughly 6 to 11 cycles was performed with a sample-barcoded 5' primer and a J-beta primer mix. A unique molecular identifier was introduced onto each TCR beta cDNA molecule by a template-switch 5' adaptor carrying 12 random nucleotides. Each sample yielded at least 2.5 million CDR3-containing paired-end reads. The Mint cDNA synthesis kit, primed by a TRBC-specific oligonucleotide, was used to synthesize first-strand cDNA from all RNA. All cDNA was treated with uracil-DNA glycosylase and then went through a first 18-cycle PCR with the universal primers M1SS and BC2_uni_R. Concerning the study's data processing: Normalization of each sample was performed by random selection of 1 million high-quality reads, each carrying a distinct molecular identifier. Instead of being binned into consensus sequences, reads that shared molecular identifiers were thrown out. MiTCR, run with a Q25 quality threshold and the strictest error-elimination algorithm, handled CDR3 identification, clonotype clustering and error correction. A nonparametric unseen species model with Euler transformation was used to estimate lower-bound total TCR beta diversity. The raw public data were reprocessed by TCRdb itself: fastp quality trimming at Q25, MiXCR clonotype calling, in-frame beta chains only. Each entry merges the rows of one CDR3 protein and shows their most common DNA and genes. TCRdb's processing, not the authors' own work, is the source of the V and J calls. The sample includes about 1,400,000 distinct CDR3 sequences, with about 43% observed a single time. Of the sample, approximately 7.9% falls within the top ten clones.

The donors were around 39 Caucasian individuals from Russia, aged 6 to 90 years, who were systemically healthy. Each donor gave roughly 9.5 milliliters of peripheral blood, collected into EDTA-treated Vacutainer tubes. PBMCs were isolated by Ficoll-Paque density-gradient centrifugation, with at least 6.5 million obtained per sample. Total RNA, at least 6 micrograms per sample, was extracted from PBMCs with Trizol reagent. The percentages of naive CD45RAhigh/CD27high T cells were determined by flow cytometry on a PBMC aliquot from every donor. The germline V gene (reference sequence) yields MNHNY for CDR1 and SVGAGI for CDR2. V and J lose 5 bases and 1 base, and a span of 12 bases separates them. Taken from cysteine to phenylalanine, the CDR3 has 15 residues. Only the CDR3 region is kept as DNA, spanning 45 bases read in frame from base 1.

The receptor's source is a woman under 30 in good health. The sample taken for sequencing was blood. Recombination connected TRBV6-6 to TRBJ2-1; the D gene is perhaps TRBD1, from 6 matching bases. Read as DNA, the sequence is TGTGCCAGCAGTCTTCCACAGGGATCCTACAATGAGCAGTTCTTC. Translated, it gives CASSLPQGSYNEQFF.